This TCR beta chain was identified during a study of memory CD4+ T cells and cytomegalovirus serostatus (dated by TCRdb to the late 2010s). A note on the overall study: The cohort included roughly 35 healthy adults from Belgium, of whom 9 were CMV seropositive and roughly 25 were CMV seronegative. The study sequenced CD4+ memory TCRbeta repertoires of a Belgian cohort with known cytomegalovirus serostatus to replicate a published TCR-based CMV serostatus classifier. General findings and caveats noted by the study authors: Among the roughly 160 previously reported CMV-associated TCRbeta sequences, 67 showed up in the CD4+ memory repertoires, with each one found in between one and five individuals. The results were interpreted as suggesting that the CMV-associated TCR signature is mostly present in the CD4+ memory repertoire. CMV serostatus prediction reached a median bootstrapped AUC of approximately 0.95 with the original framework and 0.91 with a US-trained random forest. A median bootstrapped AUC of around 0.94 with a 95% CI of 0.76-1.00 was achieved on the Belgian cohort by the original-framework classifier. Only CD4+CD45RO+ memory cells were sequenced, unlike the original study, which covered naive and memory CD4+ and CD8+ populations.

A FACSAria II was used to sort memory CD4+ T cells, defined as single viable CD3+CD4+CD8-CD45RO+ cells. CMV serostatus was determined with a Roche Elecsys assay detecting serum IgG against CMV pp150, pp28, p38 and p52. Following thawing, total CD4+ T cells were enriched through positive selection using CD4 magnetic microbeads. The samples came from a different study that was designed specifically to examine the CD4+ T cell memory repertoire. Peripheral blood mononuclear cells were isolated and cryopreserved according to standard operating procedures, and serum was kept at -80 degrees C. CD3-PerCP (BW264/56), CD4-APC (RPA-T4), CD45RO-PE (UCHT1) and CD8-Pacific Orange (3B5) antibodies were used for staining, and non-viable cells were excluded with Sytox blue. Trimming leaves V shorter by 8 bases and J shorter by 2 bases, with the junction holding 11 bases beyond the gene matches. Reading from cysteine to phenylalanine, the CDR3 counts 16 amino acids. Only the CDR3 portion is preserved as DNA: 48 bases, with reading frame beginning at the first base. The germline V gene yields SNHLY for CDR1 and FYNNEI for CDR2.

The Quick-DNA Microprep Kit was used to extract genomic DNA from the sorted cells. Amplification of TCRbeta DNA was done with the immunoSEQ hsTCRbeta kit, following the protocol from the manufacturer. TCRbeta libraries were sequenced on an Illumina MiSeq instrument. The study's processing was this. Removing out-of-frame sequences left a few million distinct TCRbeta sequences, an average of around 67,000 per individual. Each individual was scored according to the count of around 160 previously reported CMV-associated TCRbeta sequences and the total productive distinct TCRbeta count. A beta-binomial model was reimplemented in Python, and scikit-learn random forests with default parameters were trained on US cohort data. Classifier performance on the Belgian cohort was summarized as median AUC with percentile confidence intervals calculated over 10,000 bootstrap iterations. TCRdb retrieved this table from immuneACCESS and kept in-frame rearrangements only. Not all clones are present; in checked studies, unresolved V genes account for under half, and no reason is known for the remainder. Clone size and V and J calls were adopted from that table, with D and trimming inferred from the DNA. In this sample the table shows about 53,000 clones, around 80% of which occur a single time. The ten largest make up roughly 0.77% of the sample.

This clone was seen only a few times. It lacks a known antigen. The sample holds no much larger clone one base away, and base qualities are not on file. The V gene is TRBV2 and the J gene is TRBJ2-1; 8 bases in between match TRBD2. The sequence was obtained from an adult in good health and CMV-seronegative. Sequencing input: memory CD4+ T cells from blood. The sequence in DNA is TGTGCCAGCCTCGGGGGGGGCCTATCCGCCTACAATGAGCAGTTCTTC. Protein translation: CASLGGGLSAYNEQFF.